This T cell receptor (beta chain) was profiled in a study of OX40 agonist ivuxolimab in advanced cancers. CDR3 length equals 14 residues. Germline V lookup: CDR1 SGHRS, CDR2 YFSETQ. V lost 0 bases and J lost 6; bases outside the gene matches: 1. Sequencing used immunoSEQ multiplex PCR; TCRdb keeps in-frame clones, though not all of them. Among 55,000 to 70,000 clones listed, 80% were seen once. The source was CD4+ or CD8+ T cells sorted from blood, collected in a trial of the OX40 agonist ivuxolimab. The rearrangement joins TRBV5-1 to TRBJ2-2; 8 bases line up with TRBD2. This clonotype was sampled from an adult with an advanced solid tumor such as melanoma, head and neck, liver or kidney cancer. Written as DNA, the CDR3 is TGCGCCAGCAGCTTGGGGACTAGCTCCGGGGAGCTGTTTTTT. This codes for CASSLGTSSGELFF. Full variable domain (missing parts from reference TRBV5-1 and TRBJ2-2): KAGVTQTPRYLIKTRGQQVTLSCSPISGHRSVSWYQQTPGQGLQFLFEYFSETQRNKGNFPGRFSGRQFSNSRSEMNVSTLELGDSALYLCASSLGTSSGELFFGEGSRLTVL.